This TCR beta chain was recovered during a study of blood T cell repertoires in COVID-19. Study information: The United States, Italy and Spain were the sources of the acute and convalescent COVID-19 samples.

The CDR3 length is 16 residues. The ends were cut back, 5 bases at V and 4 bases at J, with 20 bases in the middle. Per germline, CDR1 SGHTA and CDR2 FQGNSA. Using immunoSEQ multiplex PCR, the repertoire was profiled, and TCRdb retains in-frame clones only, with some absent. Here the sample spans approximately 500,000 clones, 89% being singletons. This clonotype originated in a man aged 18-30 years with COVID-19, enrolled during active disease. The sequenced material came from peripheral blood. This chain joins TRBV7-2 and TRBJ2-5; D may be TRBD2 (6 bases). The CDR3 nucleotides are TGTGCCAGCAGCGTAGGGATAGGTCTAGCGAGAGAGACCCAGTACTTC. Protein sequence: CASSVGIGLARETQYF.